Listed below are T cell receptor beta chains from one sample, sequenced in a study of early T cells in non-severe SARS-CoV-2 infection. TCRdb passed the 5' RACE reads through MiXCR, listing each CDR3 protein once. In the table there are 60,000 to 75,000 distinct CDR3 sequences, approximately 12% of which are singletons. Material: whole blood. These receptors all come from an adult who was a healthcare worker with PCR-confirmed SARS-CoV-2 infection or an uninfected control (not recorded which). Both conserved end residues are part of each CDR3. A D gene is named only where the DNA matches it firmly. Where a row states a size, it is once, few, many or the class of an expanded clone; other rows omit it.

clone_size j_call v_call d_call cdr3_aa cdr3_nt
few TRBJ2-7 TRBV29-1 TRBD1 CSAKQGTTHEQYF TGCAGCGCGAAACAGGGGACAACCCACGAGCAGTACTTC
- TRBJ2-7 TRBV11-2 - CASSLVLAPYEQYF TGTGCCAGCAGCTTAGTCCTAGCCCCCTACGAGCAGTACTTC
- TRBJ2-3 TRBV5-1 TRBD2 CASSRREGPTDTQYF TGCGCCAGCAGTCGGCGGGAGGGTCCCACAGATACGCAGTATTTT
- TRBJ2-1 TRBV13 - CASSHTGPGGSSYNEQFF TGTGCCAGCAGCCACACCGGACCGGGCGGAAGCTCCTACAATGAGCAGTTCTTC
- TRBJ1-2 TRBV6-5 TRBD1 CASRPGTGGPGYTF TGTGCCAGCAGGCCCGGGACAGGGGGCCCTGGCTACACCTTC
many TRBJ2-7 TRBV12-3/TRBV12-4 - CASSFDGPYEQYF TGTGCCAGCAGCTTCGACGGTCCCTACGAGCAGTACTTC
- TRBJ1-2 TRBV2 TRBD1 CASRDRLHYGYTF TGTGCCAGCAGGGACAGGTTACACTATGGCTACACCTTC
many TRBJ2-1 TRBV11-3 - CASSFRTGAYNEQFF TGTGCCAGCAGCTTTCGTACGGGGGCCTACAATGAGCAGTTCTTC
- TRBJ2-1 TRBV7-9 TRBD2 CASSLLAGLNEQFF TGTGCCAGCAGCCTACTAGCGGGACTGAATGAGCAGTTCTTC
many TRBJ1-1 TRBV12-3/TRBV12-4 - CASSRSGGTGAFF TGTGCCAGCAGCCGGTCGGGGGGGACTGGAGCTTTCTTT
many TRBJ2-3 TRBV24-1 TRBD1 CATSGGQGSTDTQYF TGTGCCACCAGTGGCGGACAGGGAAGCACAGATACGCAGTATTTT
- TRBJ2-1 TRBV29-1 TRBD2 CSVLADPNEQFF TGCAGCGTACTAGCGGATCCCAATGAGCAGTTCTTC
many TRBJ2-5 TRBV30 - CAWILLPGPKETQYF TGTGCCTGGATTTTACTACCGGGACCCAAAGAGACCCAGTACTTC
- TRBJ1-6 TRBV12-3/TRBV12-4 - CASSLMESSPLHF TGTGCCAGCAGTTTAATGGAGAGTTCACCCCTCCACTTT
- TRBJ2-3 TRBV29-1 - CSGTGDTQYF TGCAGCGGGACGGGGGATACGCAGTATTTT
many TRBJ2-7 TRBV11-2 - CASSLSRGFQYEQYF TGTGCCAGCAGCTTATCGAGGGGATTTCAGTACGAGCAGTACTTC
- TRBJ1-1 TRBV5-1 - CASSREGFTEAFF TGCGCCAGCAGCCGAGAGGGGTTCACTGAAGCTTTCTTT
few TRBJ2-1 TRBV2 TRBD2 CASILPGTSDPYEQFF TGTGCCAGCATCCTACCCGGGACTAGCGATCCGTATGAGCAGTTCTTC
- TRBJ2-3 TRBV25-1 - CASSERTDYTDTQYF TGTGCCAGCAGTGAAAGGACGGATTACACAGATACGCAGTATTTT
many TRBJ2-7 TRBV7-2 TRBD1 CASSFRTPGTGGFTFLNEQYF TGTGCCAGCAGCTTCCGTACCCCCGGGACAGGGGGCTTCACGTTCCTTAACGAGCAGTACTTC
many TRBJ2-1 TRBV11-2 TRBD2 CASSWGLAGTTTYNEQFF TGTGCCAGCAGCTGGGGACTAGCGGGAACGACGACCTACAATGAGCAGTTCTTC
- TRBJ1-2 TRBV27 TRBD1 CASSSSGTGRIGYGYTF TGTGCCAGCAGTTCGTCCGGGACAGGGAGGATTGGCTATGGCTACACCTTC
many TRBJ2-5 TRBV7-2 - CASSYTETQYF TGTGCCAGCAGCTATACGGAGACCCAGTACTTC
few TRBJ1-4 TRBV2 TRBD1 CASMRQGATEKLFF TGTGCCAGCATGAGACAGGGGGCGACTGAAAAACTGTTTTTT
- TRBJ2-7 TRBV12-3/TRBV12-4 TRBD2 CASSPGLAGVNYEQYF TGTGCCAGCAGCCCCGGACTAGCGGGAGTCAACTACGAGCAGTACTTC
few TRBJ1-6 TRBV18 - CASSPEGHSPLHF TGTGCCAGCTCACCAGAGGGACATTCACCCCTCCACTTT
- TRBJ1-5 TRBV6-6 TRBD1 CASSAAGTVVSNQPQHF TGTGCCAGCAGCGCCGCCGGGACAGTCGTTAGCAATCAGCCCCAGCATTTT
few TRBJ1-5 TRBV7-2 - CASSLDGRSNQPQHF TGTGCCAGCAGCTTAGACGGTAGGAGCAATCAGCCCCAGCATTTT
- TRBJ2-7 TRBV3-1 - CASSQGSGVKEQYF TGTGCCAGCAGCCAAGGTTCAGGGGTAAAAGAGCAGTACTTC
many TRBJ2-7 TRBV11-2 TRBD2 CASSSGTSGSYEQYF TGTGCCAGCAGCTCGGGGACTAGCGGGAGTTACGAGCAGTACTTC
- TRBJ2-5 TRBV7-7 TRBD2 CASSSQRGFGETQYF TGTGCTAGCAGCTCCCAGCGGGGGTTCGGAGAGACCCAGTACTTC
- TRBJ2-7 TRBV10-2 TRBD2 CASSALAGNAEQYF TGCGCCAGCAGTGCCCTAGCGGGTAACGCCGAGCAGTACTTC
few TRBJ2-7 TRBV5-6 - CASNLYGQDSYEQYF TGTGCCAGCAACCTTTATGGGCAGGACAGCTACGAGCAGTACTTC
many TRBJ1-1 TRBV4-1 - CASSHSPVQGHTWAFF TGCGCCAGCAGCCACTCACCAGTCCAGGGACATACCTGGGCTTTCTTT
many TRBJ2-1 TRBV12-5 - CASGLDSFVHEQFF TGTGCTAGTGGTTTGGACAGTTTTGTCCATGAGCAGTTCTTC
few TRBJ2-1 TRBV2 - CASSEGGSSYNEQFF TGTGCCAGCAGTGAGGGAGGTTCCTCCTACAATGAGCAGTTCTTC
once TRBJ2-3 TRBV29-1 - CSGGGYTDTQYF TGCAGCGGTGGGGGCTACACAGATACGCAGTATTTT
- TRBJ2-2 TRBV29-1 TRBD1 CSGDRGTGELFF TGCAGCGGCGACAGGGGTACCGGGGAGCTGTTTTTT
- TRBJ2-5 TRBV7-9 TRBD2 CASSQTSGRETQYF TGTGCCAGCAGCCAGACTAGCGGGAGAGAGACCCAGTACTTC
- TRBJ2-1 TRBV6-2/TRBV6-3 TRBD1 CASSPIGTGIQFF TGTGCCAGCAGTCCTATCGGGACAGGGATTCAGTTCTTC
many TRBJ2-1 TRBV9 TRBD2 CASSAGTSGASYNEQFF TGTGCCAGCAGCGCTGGGACTAGCGGGGCTTCCTACAATGAGCAGTTCTTC
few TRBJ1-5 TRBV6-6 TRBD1 CASTRRGTGEPQHF TGTGCCAGCACTCGGCGGGGGACAGGGGAGCCCCAGCATTTT
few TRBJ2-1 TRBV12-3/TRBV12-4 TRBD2 CASSAGLRSGDSYNEQFF TGTGCCAGCAGTGCGGGTTTAAGGAGCGGGGACTCCTACAATGAGCAGTTCTTC
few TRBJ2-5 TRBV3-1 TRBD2 CASSQDQRGETQYF TGTGCCAGCAGCCAAGATCAGCGGGGAGAGACCCAGTACTTC
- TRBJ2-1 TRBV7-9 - CASSLEMGNEQFF TGTGCCAGCAGCTTAGAAATGGGGAATGAGCAGTTCTTC
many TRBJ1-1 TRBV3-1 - CASSQVNRDAEAFF TGTGCCAGCAGCCAAGTTAACAGGGACGCTGAAGCTTTCTTT
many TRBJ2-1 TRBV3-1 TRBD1 CASSRWDRDYQGQSNEQFF TGTGCCAGCAGCAGGTGGGACAGGGACTACCAGGGCCAGAGCAATGAGCAGTTCTTC
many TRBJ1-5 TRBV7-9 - CASSLSQGRSDSNQPQHF TGTGCCAGCAGCTTATCGCAGGGAAGGTCCGATAGCAATCAGCCCCAGCATTTT
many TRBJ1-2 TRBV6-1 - CASSEAVLTANYGYTF TGTGCCAGCAGTGAAGCGGTCCTGACAGCTAACTATGGCTACACCTTC
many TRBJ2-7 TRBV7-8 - CASSFGLSTPSGSHEQYF TGTGCCAGCAGCTTTGGACTTTCTACACCGTCAGGGTCCCACGAGCAGTACTTC
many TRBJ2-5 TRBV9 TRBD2 CASSPGLGSQETQYF TGTGCCAGCAGCCCGGGACTAGGGAGCCAAGAGACCCAGTACTTC
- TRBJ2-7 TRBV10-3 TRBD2 CAISESGTSGNSYEQYF TGTGCCATCAGTGAGTCTGGGACTAGCGGGAACTCCTACGAGCAGTACTTC
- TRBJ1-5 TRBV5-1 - CASSLGASNQPQHF TGCGCCAGCAGCTTAGGGGCCAGCAATCAGCCCCAGCATTTT
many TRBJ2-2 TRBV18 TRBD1 CASSRSPGQEHTGELFF TGTGCCAGCTCACGGAGTCCGGGACAGGAGCACACCGGGGAGCTGTTTTTT
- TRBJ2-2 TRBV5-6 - CASSFTPNGELFF TGTGCCAGCAGCTTTACTCCCAACGGGGAGCTGTTTTTT